This TCR beta chain came from a study of early T cells in non-severe SARS-CoV-2 infection. Turning to the study itself: Investigators sequenced bulk RNA drawn from unsorted whole blood, and chains remained unpaired. Whole-study results and caveats: Lookups in VDJdb leaned toward anti-spike CD8 responses and missed private and CD4 specificities.

Researchers attached unique molecular identifiers to individual cDNA molecules. MiXCR, applied by TCRdb to the 5' RACE reads, yields one record per CDR3 protein. The table shows some 25,000 distinct CDR3 sequences, with about 4.4% occurring only once. The CDR3 totals 15 residues. V was pared by 3 bases and J by 5 bases, with 17 bases between. Germline lookup yields CDR1 MNHEY and CDR2 SVGEGT. This clonotype was detected many times. Its antigen remains unknown. The J gene is TRBJ2-7, the V gene TRBV6-2 or TRBV6-3; no reliable D call. The specimen sequenced was whole blood. The clonotype was recovered from an adult who was a healthcare worker with PCR-confirmed SARS-CoV-2 infection or an uninfected control (not recorded which). The chain's CDR3 is CASSYLTRSEDEQYF. CDR3 in DNA: TGTGCCAGCAGTTATCTCACTCGGAGTGAGGACGAGCAGTACTTC.